This T cell receptor (beta chain) was found in a study of T cells in tuberculosis. Turning to the study itself: T cells were selected with CD1B tetramers loaded with glucose monomycolate. Findings and caveats of the study: Smaller alpha distances in active tuberculosis partly reflected shorter CDR3-alpha lengths.

With 6 bases clipped from V and 8 bases from J, the junction kept 3 bases outside the gene matches. The CDR3 runs 12 residues. From germline, CDR1 is LNHDA and CDR2 SQIVND (reference sequence). TCRdb's copy holds only in-frame clones and misses some; the assay was immunoSEQ multiplex PCR. Seen here are 25,000 to 35,000 clones, about 92% observed once, and the top ten hold approximately 6.8%. The time point is: new active TB diagnosis, blood taken before or within 7 days of starting treatment. Note on this clone: Its target is unknown.

The sequence was collected from an adult with tuberculosis. The sample consisted of PBMCs, taken at tuberculosis diagnosis. The gene calls are TRBV19 and TRBJ1-3; 8 bases align to TRBD1. CDR3 protein: CASSTGGDTIYF. The CDR3 coding sequence is TGTGCCAGTAGCACAGGGGGGGACACCATATATTTT.